These T cell receptor beta chains were read from a single sample in a study of a mutant IDH1 vaccine in newly diagnosed glioma. For these receptors, no antigen is known. Some clones are missing from TCRdb's copy, which holds only in-frame ones; the method was immunoSEQ multiplex PCR. The sample includes some 11,000 clones, 70% to 90% of them seen just once. Sequenced material: PBMCs, taken from a glioma patient whose treatment included an IDH1 peptide vaccine. These receptors were taken from a woman in her thirties or forties with glioma. Some clones in this sample may be carry-over from other donors' samples. Each CDR3 is given with its conserved first and last residue. Each record gives: J gene, clone size, V gene, D gene, CDR3 protein, CDR3 DNA. The D gene is left open where the match is weak. Size is stated for part of the rows, as once, few or many counts, or as a class when the clone is expanded.

J: TRBJ1-2; size: -; V: TRBV19; D: -; CDR3: CASSTGDGYGYTF; DNA: TGTGCCAGTAGTACCGGGGACGGCTATGGCTACACCTTC
J: TRBJ2-4; size: once; V: TRBV6-5; D: -; CDR3: CASSYSRRAGNIQYF; DNA: TGTGCCAGCAGTTACTCGAGGAGGGCTGGGAACATTCAGTACTTC
J: TRBJ1-5; size: -; V: TRBV21-1; D: -; CDR3: CASSKDRGLRQPQHF; DNA: TGTGCCAGCAGCAAAGATCGGGGGCTCAGGCAGCCCCAGCATTTT
J: TRBJ1-5; size: -; V: TRBV29-1; D: -; CDR3: CSVIEEGYSNQSQHF; DNA: TGCAGCGTTATTGAGGAGGGGTATAGCAATCAGTCCCAGCATTTT
J: TRBJ1-4; size: -; V: TRBV30; D: -; CDR3: CAWSPGQQNEKLFF; DNA: TGTGCCTGGAGTCCTGGACAGCAAAATGAAAAACTGTTTTTT
J: TRBJ1-6; size: -; V: TRBV4-1; D: TRBD1; CDR3: CASSLHPRDRGNYSPLHF; DNA: TGCGCCAGCAGCCTCCACCCCCGGGACAGGGGAAATTATTCACCCCTCCACTTT
J: TRBJ1-2; size: once; V: TRBV2; D: TRBD1; CDR3: CASILAGGYGYTF; DNA: TGTGCCAGCATCCTGGCAGGGGGGTATGGCTACACCTTC
J: TRBJ2-5; size: -; V: TRBV7-2; D: -; CDR3: CASSLRLAKSETQYF; DNA: TGTGCCAGCAGCTTAAGGCTAGCGAAATCTGAGACCCAGTACTTC
J: TRBJ2-7; size: few; V: TRBV4-1; D: TRBD1; CDR3: CASSQGDRGYEQYF; DNA: TGCGCCAGCAGCCAAGGTGACAGGGGCTACGAGCAGTACTTC
J: TRBJ2-7; size: -; V: TRBV6-1; D: -; CDR3: CASSEYGGQPYEQYF; DNA: TGTGCCAGCAGTGAATACGGAGGGCAACCCTACGAGCAGTACTTC
J: TRBJ2-1; size: -; V: TRBV4-2; D: -; CDR3: CASSQDSSSYNEQFF; DNA: TGTGCCAGCAGCCAAGACAGCAGCTCCTACAATGAGCAGTTCTTC
J: TRBJ1-1; size: once; V: TRBV5-5; D: -; CDR3: CASSLGSGKTEAFF; DNA: TGTGCCAGCAGCTTAGGTTCAGGGAAGACTGAAGCTTTCTTT
J: TRBJ1-3; size: -; V: TRBV6-6; D: TRBD1; CDR3: CASSSPGGPGNTIYF; DNA: TGTGCCAGCAGTTCCCCAGGGGGTCCCGGAAACACCATATATTTT
J: TRBJ1-1; size: -; V: TRBV4-3; D: TRBD1; CDR3: CASSHQQGLETEAFF; DNA: TGCGCCAGCAGCCATCAACAGGGGTTGGAAACTGAAGCTTTCTTT
J: TRBJ2-3; size: -; V: TRBV18; D: -; CDR3: CASSPSGPPLTDTQYF; DNA: TGTGCCAGCTCACCCTCGGGACCGCCCCTCACAGATACGCAGTATTTT
J: TRBJ2-1; size: -; V: TRBV7-3; D: -; CDR3: CASRLGGSVVGEQFF; DNA: TGTGCCAGCAGGTTAGGAGGGAGCGTCGTGGGGGAGCAGTTCTTC
J: TRBJ1-5; size: -; V: TRBV6-1; D: TRBD1; CDR3: CASSRDRGQPQHF; DNA: TGTGCCAGCAGCCGGGACAGGGGCCAGCCCCAGCATTTT
J: TRBJ1-1; size: few; V: TRBV19; D: -; CDR3: CASSMAQANTEAFF; DNA: TGTGCCAGTAGTATGGCCCAGGCCAACACTGAAGCTTTCTTT
J: TRBJ2-1; size: -; V: TRBV5-1; D: TRBD1; CDR3: CASSSTGTGPYNEQFF; DNA: TGCGCCAGCAGCTCCACCGGGACAGGACCCTACAATGAGCAGTTCTTC
J: TRBJ2-7; size: -; V: TRBV23-1; D: -; CDR3: CASSQWRWGSSYEQYF; DNA: TGCGCCAGCAGTCAATGGAGGTGGGGCAGTTCCTACGAGCAGTACTTC
J: TRBJ1-2; size: -; V: TRBV28; D: TRBD1; CDR3: CATNPRTGAGGYTF; DNA: TGTGCCACCAACCCGAGGACAGGGGCCGGTGGCTACACCTTC
J: TRBJ2-1; size: -; V: TRBV7-2; D: -; CDR3: CASSLDIASNEQFF; DNA: TGTGCCAGCAGCTTAGACATTGCGTCCAATGAGCAGTTCTTC
J: TRBJ2-3; size: few; V: TRBV4-1; D: TRBD1; CDR3: CASRGDRIIDTQYF; DNA: TGCGCCAGCAGAGGGGACAGGATCATAGATACGCAGTATTTT
J: TRBJ1-1; size: -; V: TRBV9; D: -; CDR3: CASSPFQSEMNTEAFF; DNA: TGTGCCAGCAGCCCATTTCAGAGTGAGATGAACACTGAAGCTTTCTTT
J: TRBJ2-5; size: -; V: TRBV7-2; D: -; CDR3: CASSYQETQYF; DNA: TGTGCCAGCAGCTATCAAGAGACCCAGTACTTC
J: TRBJ2-5; size: -; V: TRBV7-2; D: TRBD2; CDR3: CASSYLTSGSRETQYF; DNA: TGTGCCAGCAGCTATTTGACTAGCGGGAGTCGAGAGACCCAGTACTTC
J: TRBJ2-2; size: -; V: TRBV18; D: -; CDR3: CASSPDRPAGELFF; DNA: TGTGCCAGCTCACCCGACAGGCCTGCCGGGGAGCTGTTTTTT
J: TRBJ1-4; size: -; V: TRBV13; D: -; CDR3: CASSFSRTVPTNEKLFF; DNA: TGTGCCAGCAGCTTCAGCCGGACCGTCCCAACTAATGAAAAACTGTTTTTT
J: TRBJ2-7; size: -; V: TRBV25-1; D: TRBD1; CDR3: CASSELHIQGADQYF; DNA: TGTGCCAGCAGTGAACTTCACATACAGGGGGCGGATCAGTACTTC
J: TRBJ2-1; size: once; V: TRBV12-5; D: TRBD2; CDR3: CASGLALTSGRLSKQFF; DNA: TGTGCTAGTGGTTTGGCCCTGACTAGCGGGAGGCTCAGTAAGCAGTTCTTC
J: TRBJ2-7; size: -; V: TRBV5-4; D: -; CDR3: CASSLGVEGLGQYF; DNA: TGTGCCAGCAGCTTGGGGGTCGAGGGTCTAGGGCAGTACTTC
J: TRBJ1-2; size: once; V: TRBV27; D: TRBD1; CDR3: CASSPHLGTGDYGYTF; DNA: TGTGCCAGCAGTCCCCACCTCGGGACAGGAGACTATGGCTACACCTTC
J: TRBJ2-2; size: -; V: TRBV4-2; D: -; CDR3: CASSPQGQEGAGELFF; DNA: TGTGCCAGCAGCCCACAAGGGCAGGAAGGAGCCGGGGAGCTGTTTTTT
J: TRBJ1-2; size: -; V: TRBV27; D: TRBD1; CDR3: CASSPRTGQVSSGYTF; DNA: TGTGCCAGCAGCCCGCGAACGGGACAGGTCTCTAGCGGCTACACCTTC
J: TRBJ1-1; size: -; V: TRBV2; D: -; CDR3: CASSGFGLSETDRANTEAFF; DNA: TGTGCCAGCAGTGGTTTCGGGTTATCGGAAACGGACAGAGCGAACACTGAAGCTTTCTTT
J: TRBJ2-1; size: -; V: TRBV19; D: TRBD2; CDR3: CASSSSGTRLSNEQFF; DNA: TGTGCCAGTAGTTCTTCCGGGACTAGACTGTCAAATGAGCAGTTCTTC
J: TRBJ2-5; size: -; V: TRBV7-8; D: -; CDR3: CASSLIIETQYF; DNA: TGTGCCAGCAGCTTGATTATAGAGACCCAGTACTTC
J: TRBJ2-7; size: -; V: TRBV5-1; D: -; CDR3: CASSLSYEYEQYF; DNA: TGCGCCAGCAGCTTGTCGTACGAATACGAGCAGTACTTC
J: TRBJ1-3; size: -; V: TRBV5-1; D: -; CDR3: CASSPDTSSGNTIYF; DNA: TGCGCCAGCAGCCCTGATACGAGCTCTGGAAACACCATATATTTT
J: TRBJ1-2; size: once; V: TRBV4-1; D: -; CDR3: CASSREHPATRGYTF; DNA: TGCGCCAGCAGCCGGGAGCACCCTGCGACTCGGGGCTACACCTTC
J: TRBJ2-7; size: once; V: TRBV4-3; D: TRBD2; CDR3: CASSQDTSDSYEQYF; DNA: TGCGCCAGCAGCCAAGATACTAGCGACTCCTACGAGCAGTACTTC
J: TRBJ2-5; size: -; V: TRBV7-2; D: -; CDR3: CASSLGSVQETQYF; DNA: TGTGCCAGCAGCTTAGGCTCAGTCCAAGAGACCCAGTACTTC